Reported below is one T cell receptor (beta chain). Its target is not known. The repertoire was sequenced with immunoSEQ multiplex PCR; TCRdb's copy has only in-frame clones and lacks some. Of 40,000 to 55,000 clones listed, roughly 93% were seen once; the top ten hold around 2.1%. The approximately 120-subject validation cohort, separate from the roughly 670-subject first cohort, included the donors. With 5 bases removed from V and 4 bases from J, the gap between germline ends came to 4 bases. The CDR3 loop spans 11 amino acids. In germline, CDR1 is MNHNS, CDR2 SASEGT. The data derive from a study of cytomegalovirus exposure and HLA in healthy donors. About the research overall: The use of the same platform for the approximately 130 validation repertoires and the roughly 700 first-cohort repertoires was reported by a later analysis. The study's findings and limits: TCR clusters originating in the first cohort tended to co-occur in the 120 validation repertoires, according to a later analysis. Most TCR sequences showed up rarely, but some public TCRs showed up in many donors.

The sample taken for sequencing was PBMCs. The sequence came from a woman younger than 30 in good health and CMV-seronegative. This chain uses TRBV6-1 with TRBJ2-3; no definite D call. The CDR3 is CASSHSDTQYF. The CDR3 region has the DNA TGTGCCAGCAGTCATTCAGATACGCAGTATTTT.